A single TCR beta chain is shown here with its context. The antigen remains unidentified. CDR1 LGHNA and CDR2 YNFKEQ come from the germline V gene. V lost 1 base and J 2 bases, leaving 19 bases between the germline ends. The CDR3 totals 18 residues. This record belongs to a study of shared clonotypes between healthy human individuals. Nashville, Tennessee was home to all donors, each a Caucasian adult. General study results and limits: It was expected that sequencing depth would affect clonotype sharing among donors.

Clones were sequenced by immunoSEQ multiplex PCR, and TCRdb holds only the in-frame ones, with some missing. The data contain 700,000 or so clones, 72% of them singletons. Input material: memory CD4+ T cells sorted from blood. The subset denotes: CD45RA-negative fraction. This TCR was recovered from a woman aged 25 to 39 in good health. The genes are TRBV4-2 and TRBJ2-3, with a tentative D call TRBD2 (7 bases). The CDR3 bases are TGTGCCAGCAGCCAAGTGTGGCGGGGGCCCCGATCCACAGATACGCAGTATTTT. Its translation: CASSQVWRGPRSTDTQYF.